This T cell receptor beta chain was retrieved from a study of shared clonotypes between healthy human individuals. Assay: immunoSEQ multiplex PCR; the TCRdb copy retains only in-frame clones and omits some. The data contain 1.4 million or so clones, approximately 98.5% of them singletons. Trimming pared 7 bases from V and 5 bases from J, leaving 17 bases between. CDR1 is MDHEN, CDR2 SYDVKM, per germline. The length of the CDR3 is 14 residues. The sequence came from a man aged 30 to 45 in good health. Material for sequencing was naive CD4+ T cells sorted from blood. As for subset: CD45RA+ positively selected. The chain links TRBV28 to TRBJ1-1; no reliable D call. The CDR3 DNA sequence: TGTGCCAGCAAGGGTAATGGGTTGGATACTGAAGCTTTCTTT. Protein product: CASKGNGLDTEAFF.